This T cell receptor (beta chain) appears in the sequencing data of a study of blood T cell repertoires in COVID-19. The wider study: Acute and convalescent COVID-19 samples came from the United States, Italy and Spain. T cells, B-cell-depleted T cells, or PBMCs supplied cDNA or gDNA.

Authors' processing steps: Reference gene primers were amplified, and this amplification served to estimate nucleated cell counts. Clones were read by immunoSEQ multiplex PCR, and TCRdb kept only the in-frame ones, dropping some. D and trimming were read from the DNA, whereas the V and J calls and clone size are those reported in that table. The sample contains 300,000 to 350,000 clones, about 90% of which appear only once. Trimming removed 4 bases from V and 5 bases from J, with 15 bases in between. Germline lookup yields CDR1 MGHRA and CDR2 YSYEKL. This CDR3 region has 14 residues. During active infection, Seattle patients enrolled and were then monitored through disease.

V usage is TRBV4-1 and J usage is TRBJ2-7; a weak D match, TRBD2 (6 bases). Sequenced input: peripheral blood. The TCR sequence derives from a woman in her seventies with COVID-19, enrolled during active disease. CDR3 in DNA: TGCGCCAGCAGCCCGCCTGGGGGGTTCGACGAGCAGTACTTC. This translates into CASSPPGGFDEQYF.